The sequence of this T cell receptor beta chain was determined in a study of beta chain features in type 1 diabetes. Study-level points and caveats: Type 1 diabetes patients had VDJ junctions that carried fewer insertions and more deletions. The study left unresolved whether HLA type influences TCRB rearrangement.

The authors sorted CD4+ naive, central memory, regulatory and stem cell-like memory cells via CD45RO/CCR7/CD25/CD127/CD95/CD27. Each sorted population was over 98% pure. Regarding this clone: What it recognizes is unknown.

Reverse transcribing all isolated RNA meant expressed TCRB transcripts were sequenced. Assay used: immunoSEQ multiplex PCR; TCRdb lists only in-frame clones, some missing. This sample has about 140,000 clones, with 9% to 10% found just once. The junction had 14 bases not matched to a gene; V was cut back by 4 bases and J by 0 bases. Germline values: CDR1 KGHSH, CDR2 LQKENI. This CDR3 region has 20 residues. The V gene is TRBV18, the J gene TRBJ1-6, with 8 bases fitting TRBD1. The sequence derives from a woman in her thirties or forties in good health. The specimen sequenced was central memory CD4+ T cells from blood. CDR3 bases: TGTGCCAGCTCACTTAAAGGGTCGGCAGGGGGCGGCTCCTATAATTCACCCCTCCACTTT. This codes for CASSLKGSAGGGSYNSPLHF.